The T cell receptor beta chain described here comes from a study of T cells in Graves' hyperthyroidism and ophthalmopathy. Losses at the gene ends were 5 bases for V and 2 bases for J; bases not matched to a gene: 6. The CDR3 sequence is 14 residues long. Germline V gene lookup returns CDR1 SGHTA and CDR2 FQGNSA. The CDR3 regions of TCR beta were amplified from RNA transcripts. With the HTBI primer set, the TCR CDR3 went through a first round of RT-PCR. A single record per CDR3 protein comes from TCRdb applying MiXCR to the multiplex PCR reads. The profile shows approximately 590,000 distinct CDR3 sequences, about 45% of them singletons. This clonotype was observed a few times.

Input material: peripheral blood or thyroid tissue (not recorded which). The genes are TRBV7-2 and TRBJ2-7; 7 nucleotides match TRBD1. The receptor comes from a woman in her late teens or twenties with Graves' hyperthyroidism. CDR3: CASSPHTGAYEQYF. The CDR3, as DNA: TGTGCCAGCAGCCCCCACACAGGGGCCTACGAGCAGTACTTC.